The entry below describes one T cell receptor (beta chain). Its specificity is unknown. These data are taken from a study of cytomegalovirus exposure and HLA in healthy donors. Amplification used 60 Vbeta primers and 13 Jbeta primers. Sequencing was performed with immunoSEQ multiplex PCR; in TCRdb, only in-frame clones are kept and a portion is missing. The sample gives approximately 90,000 clones, 6.5% to 8% of which show up once; 2% to 2.5% is in the top ten. Study findings and constraints: Equally common other TCR beta chains were less clonally expanded than HLA-associated ones, a later analysis found.

This TCR was recovered from a man aged 50 or older in good health and CMV-seronegative. Sequencing was carried out using PBMCs.

The CDR3 is CTSSQDLGLAGVRRTGELFF. CDR3 nucleotide sequence: TGCACCAGCAGCCAAGATCTGGGGCTAGCGGGGGTAAGACGCACCGGGGAGCTGTTTTTT. The V gene is TRBV1, the J gene TRBJ2-2; TRBD2 reflects the table's D call only, with no check against the DNA. TRBV1 is recorded as a pseudogene. The CDR3 spans 20 residues.